Listed below are T cell receptor beta chains from one sample, sequenced in a study of blood T cell repertoires in COVID-19. Sequenced by immunoSEQ multiplex PCR; TCRdb stores in-frame clones only, minus some. The sample has under 150,000 clones, around 79% seen once; the top ten hold less than 3%. The sequencing input was PBMCs or T cells enriched from blood (not recorded which). The receptors were gathered from a woman aged 50 to 65 who had recovered from COVID-19. CDR3s leave out the opening cysteine and the closing phenylalanine or tryptophan. For some rows the clone size is stated as once, few or many, or as a class when expanded; others skip it.

clone size	V gene	J gene	CDR3 protein
.	TRBV12-5	TRBJ2-3	ASGRGLPGEADTQY
.	TRBV30	TRBJ1-1	AWSLLEGTEAF
.	TRBV10-2	TRBJ2-7	ASSESQDTRYEQY
few	TRBV28	TRBJ1-2	ASSSGYGYT
.	TRBV9	TRBJ2-7	ASSVDGTSIEQY
.	TRBV24-1	TRBJ1-1	ATSDLSKEGAF
.	TRBV2	TRBJ2-5	ASSELASRGTQY
.	TRBV5-1	TRBJ1-3	ASSATVSSGNTIY
.	TRBV7-2	TRBJ2-7	ASSFTTGGEYEQY
few	TRBV19	TRBJ2-5	ASSRSLGQGIETQY
.	TRBV11-3	TRBJ2-5	ASSPRSSGWYQETQY
.	TRBV9	TRBJ1-1	ASSVGGRNTEAF
.	TRBV27	TRBJ2-1	ASSFEDRSYNEQF
few	TRBV19	TRBJ1-1	ASTRTLGTEAF
few	TRBV9	TRBJ2-5	ASSVASMGRGQETQY
.	TRBV9	TRBJ1-5	ASSAGGGNQPQH
.	TRBV6-5	TRBJ2-7	ASSYSRGQGNEQY
once	TRBV20-1	TRBJ1-1	SATPEVSAF
.	TRBV10-3	TRBJ1-5	ATGVASQPQH
.	TRBV6-2/TRBV6-3	TRBJ1-6	ASSQRRGSNSPLH
few	TRBV25-1	TRBJ2-5	ASGWDRGETQY
.	TRBV6-2/TRBV6-3	TRBJ2-3	ASSSSSGRPPLQY
.	TRBV3-1/TRBV3-2	TRBJ1-3	ASSQGGPGSSGNTIY
.	TRBV25-1	TRBJ1-4	ASSESGGTNEKLF
medium-sized	TRBV30	TRBJ2-1	AWGTSGNEQF
.	TRBV10-3	TRBJ1-1	AISAADSQNTEAF
few	TRBV27	TRBJ1-2	ASSYTVGREYGYT
.	TRBV7-9	TRBJ1-2	ASSPRYGGNYGYT
.	TRBV11-3	TRBJ1-6	ASSLGRGQVNSPLH
few	TRBV11-3	TRBJ2-3	ASSNKGLAGTDTQY
.	TRBV19	TRBJ1-5	ASNTGPNQPQH
.	TRBV9	TRBJ2-7	ASSVDWGGTGEQY
.	TRBV7-9	TRBJ2-5	ASSLFSVETQY
once	TRBV7-2	TRBJ1-5	ASSVGQGARGNQPQH
once	TRBV28	TRBJ1-5	ASRTDSRIQPQH
.	TRBV27	TRBJ2-4	ASSARMAKNIQY
once	TRBV2	TRBJ2-1	ASSVRALAGGYNEQF
.	TRBV28	TRBJ2-3	ASSLSLADLSTDTQY
many	TRBV19	TRBJ1-5	ASSLQISNQPQH
.	TRBV27	TRBJ2-3	ASSSIAPDTQY
.	TRBV28	TRBJ2-6	ASTQNRGFSGANVLT
.	TRBV9	TRBJ1-1	ASSGRDSRPEAF
.	TRBV12-3/TRBV12-4	TRBJ1-5	ASKGGGNQPQH
once	TRBV19	TRBJ2-3	ASSKTSGRADTQY
.	TRBV11-2	TRBJ2-2	ASSAPGQHTGELF
few	TRBV30	TRBJ2-7	AWSAPAPYEQY
.	TRBV5-1	TRBJ2-2	ASELDRAGTGELF
few	TRBV12-3/TRBV12-4	TRBJ2-2	ASSDFTTGELF
.	TRBV5-1	TRBJ2-5	ASSLAILETQY
.	TRBV29-1	TRBJ2-7	SVGLAGGHEQY
.	TRBV19	TRBJ1-1	ASSTGENTEAF
.	TRBV6-5	TRBJ1-5	ASSREPVNGQPQH
few	TRBV7-3	TRBJ2-3	ASSLAATDTQY